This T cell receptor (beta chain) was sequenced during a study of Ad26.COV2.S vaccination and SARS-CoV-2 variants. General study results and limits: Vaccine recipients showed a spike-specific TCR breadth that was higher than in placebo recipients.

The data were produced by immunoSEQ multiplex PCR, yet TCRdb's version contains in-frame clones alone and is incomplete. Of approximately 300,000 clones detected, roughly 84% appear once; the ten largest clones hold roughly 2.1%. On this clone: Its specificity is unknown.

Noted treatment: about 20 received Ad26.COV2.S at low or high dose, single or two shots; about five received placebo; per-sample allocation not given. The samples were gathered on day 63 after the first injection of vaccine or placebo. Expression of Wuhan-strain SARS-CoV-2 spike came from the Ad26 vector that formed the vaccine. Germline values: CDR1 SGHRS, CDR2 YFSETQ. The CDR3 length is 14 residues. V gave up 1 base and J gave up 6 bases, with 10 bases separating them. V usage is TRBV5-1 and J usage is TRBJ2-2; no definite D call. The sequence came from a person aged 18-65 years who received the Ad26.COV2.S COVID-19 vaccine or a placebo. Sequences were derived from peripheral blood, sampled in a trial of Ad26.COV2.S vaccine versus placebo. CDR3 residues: CASSLPVASGELFF. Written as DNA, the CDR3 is TGCGCCAGCAGCTTGCCGGTGGCCTCCGGGGAGCTGTTTTTT. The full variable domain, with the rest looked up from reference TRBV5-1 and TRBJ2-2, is KAGVTQTPRYLIKTRGQQVTLSCSPISGHRSVSWYQQTPGQGLQFLFEYFSETQRNKGNFPGRFSGRQFSNSRSEMNVSTLELGDSALYLCASSLPVASGELFFGEGSRLTVL.